This T cell receptor beta chain originates from a study of somatic mutations in cytotoxic T cells in rheumatoid arthritis. Concerning this clone itself: Its antigen is still unknown.

Here immunoSEQ multiplex PCR was the method, and the copy in TCRdb shows in-frame clones only, minus some. This sample yields around 24,000 clones, of which 82% are seen a single time; around 5% belongs to the top ten. Findings of the study overall: With age, CD8+ clonality increased in rheumatoid arthritis patients, whereas no such increase appeared in healthy controls.

Sequencing was done on a sample of CD8+ T cells sorted from blood. This clonotype was sampled from a man between 50 and 59 years old in good health.

In DNA, the CDR3 is TGTGCCAGCAGCCCGGGACTAGCGGGAGCAAATACGCAGTATTTT. Residues: CASSPGLAGANTQYF. The chain combines TRBV7-6 with TRBJ2-3, with TRBD2 matching over 14 bases. Unmatched junction bases numbered 5, after V lost 5 bases and J lost 7 bases. The CDR3 extends over 15 amino acids. Germline V gene data show CDR1 as SGHVS and CDR2 as FNYEAQ.